This is a list of T cell receptor beta chains from one sample in a study of blood T cell repertoires in COVID-19. Some clones are missing from TCRdb's copy, which holds only in-frame ones; the method was immunoSEQ multiplex PCR. The sample carries roughly 320,000 clones, about 88% recorded once. Sequenced sample: peripheral blood. The receptors shown here come from a man in his 70s with acute or convalescent COVID-19. The CDR3 runs from the conserved cysteine through the conserved F or W. The D gene is left open where the match is weak. Clone sizes are given selectively: once, few, many, or a class where the clone is expanded.

size	D	J	V	DNA	CDR3
.	.	TRBJ2-5	TRBV28	TGTGCCAGCAGTTTATTGGGGCGGGGGACCCAGTACTTC	CASSLLGRGTQYF
.	.	TRBJ1-1	TRBV11-1	TGTGCCAGCAGCTTATTGGCAGGGTATAACACTGAAGCTTTCTTT	CASSLLAGYNTEAFF
once	.	TRBJ1-4	TRBV9	TGTGCCAGCAGCGTATTGTCGAGGACTACTAATGAAAAACTGTTTTTT	CASSVLSRTTNEKLFF
.	TRBD2	TRBJ2-1	TRBV9	TGTGCCAGCAGCGTGATAGCGGGAGCCAATGAGCAGTTCTTC	CASSVIAGANEQFF
.	.	TRBJ2-5	TRBV7-2	TGTGCCAGCAGGCCCGGGGTAGCGTGGGAGACCCAGTACTTC	CASRPGVAWETQYF
few	.	TRBJ1-1	TRBV28	TGTGCCAGCAGTTCTCCCGACAGGAAAAACACTGAAGCTTTCTTT	CASSSPDRKNTEAFF
.	TRBD1	TRBJ2-7	TRBV27	TGTGCCAGCAGTCCCCTCGGCAGGGGGCAGACCTACGAGCAGTACTTC	CASSPLGRGQTYEQYF
.	.	TRBJ2-2	TRBV7-9	TGTGCCAGCAGGGCTGTACAGGGTTACACCGGGGAGCTGTTTTTT	CASRAVQGYTGELFF
once	TRBD2	TRBJ2-4	TRBV29-1	TGCAGCGCTACCAGCGGGAGCGGGTACATTCAGTACTTC	CSATSGSGYIQYF
.	.	TRBJ1-5	TRBV29-1	TGCAGCGTTGAGTCAGGGCGCGGTCAGCCCCAGCATTTT	CSVESGRGQPQHF
.	TRBD1	TRBJ2-3	TRBV2	TGTGCCAGCAATTCCAGGGGGCGCGTAGCAGATACGCAGTATTTT	CASNSRGRVADTQYF
.	.	TRBJ2-2	TRBV5-1	TGCGCCAGCAGCTTGGCAGCGCCGACCATCCCCGGGGAGCTGTTTTTT	CASSLAAPTIPGELFF
.	.	TRBJ1-2	TRBV6-5	TGTGCCAGCAGTTATCGTCAGGGCCATGGCTACACCTTC	CASSYRQGHGYTF
once	.	TRBJ1-6	TRBV19	TGTGCCAGTAGTACTAGGACAGATAATTCACCCCTCCACTTT	CASSTRTDNSPLHF
.	TRBD1	TRBJ1-6	TRBV13	TGTGCCAGCAGCTTCCCCGACAGGGGCTATAATTCACCCCTCCACTTT	CASSFPDRGYNSPLHF
.	.	TRBJ1-3	TRBV5-4	TGTGCCAGCAGCTTGATAGGGGCTGGCTCTGGAAACACCATATATTTT	CASSLIGAGSGNTIYF
.	TRBD2	TRBJ2-3	TRBV5-3	TGTGCCAGAAGCGGGGTCTTCCCGGGAGGGTCAGATACGCAGTATTTT	CARSGVFPGGSDTQYF
many	.	TRBJ2-7	TRBV29-1	TGCAGCGTTGAAACCGGGAGAGTGAGCGAGCAGTACTTC	CSVETGRVSEQYF
.	.	TRBJ1-3	TRBV5-8	TGTGCCAGCAGCCCGGGGGTTCGGGCCTCTGGAAACACCATATATTTT	CASSPGVRASGNTIYF
.	.	TRBJ1-1	TRBV30	TGTGCCTGGGGATTTGAAGGGGTAGTGAGGACTGAAGCTTTCTTT	CAWGFEGVVRTEAFF
.	TRBD1	TRBJ1-5	TRBV19	TGTGCCAGTAGTATAAGGTCCCCGAGACAGGGATCAGGGCAGCCCCAGCATTTT	CASSIRSPRQGSGQPQHF
.	.	TRBJ1-1	TRBV2	TGTGCCAGCAGTCTACAGGAAATTCACACTGAAGCTTTCTTT	CASSLQEIHTEAFF
once	.	TRBJ1-1	TRBV28	TGTGCCAGCAGTGCTCACATGAACACTGAAGCTTTCTTT	CASSAHMNTEAFF
.	.	TRBJ1-1	TRBV28	TGTGCCAGCAGCTACGGCAGGGGTGTGGCTTTCTTT	CASSYGRGVAFF